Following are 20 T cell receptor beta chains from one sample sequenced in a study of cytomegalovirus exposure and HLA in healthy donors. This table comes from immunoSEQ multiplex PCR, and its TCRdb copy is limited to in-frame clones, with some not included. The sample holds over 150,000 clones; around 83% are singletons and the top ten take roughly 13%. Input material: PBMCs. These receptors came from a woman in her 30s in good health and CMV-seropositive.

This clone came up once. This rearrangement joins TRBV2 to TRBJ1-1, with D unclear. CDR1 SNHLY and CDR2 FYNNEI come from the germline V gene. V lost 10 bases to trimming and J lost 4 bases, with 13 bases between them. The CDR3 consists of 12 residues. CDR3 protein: CAILKAGTEAFF. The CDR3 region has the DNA TGTGCCATCTTGAAGGCAGGCACTGAAGCTTTCTTT.

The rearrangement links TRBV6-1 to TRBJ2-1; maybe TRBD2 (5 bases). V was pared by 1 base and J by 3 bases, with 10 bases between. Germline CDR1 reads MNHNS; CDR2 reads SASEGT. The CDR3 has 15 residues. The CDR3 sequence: CASSEVGNYYNEQFF. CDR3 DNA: TGTGCCAGCAGTGAAGTCGGGAATTACTACAATGAGCAGTTCTTC.

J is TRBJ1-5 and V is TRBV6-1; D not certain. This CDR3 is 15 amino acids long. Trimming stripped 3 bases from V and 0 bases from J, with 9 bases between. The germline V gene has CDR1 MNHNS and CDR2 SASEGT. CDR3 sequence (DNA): TGTGCCAGCAGTGATAACAGATATAGCAATCAGCCCCAGCATTTT. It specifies CASSDNRYSNQPQHF.

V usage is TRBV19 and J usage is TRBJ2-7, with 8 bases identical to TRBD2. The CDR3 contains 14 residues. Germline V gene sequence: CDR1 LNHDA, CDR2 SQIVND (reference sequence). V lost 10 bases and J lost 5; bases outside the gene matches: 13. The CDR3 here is CATSRGGRLDEQYF. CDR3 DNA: TGTGCCACCTCGCGCGGCGGGAGGTTGGACGAGCAGTACTTC.

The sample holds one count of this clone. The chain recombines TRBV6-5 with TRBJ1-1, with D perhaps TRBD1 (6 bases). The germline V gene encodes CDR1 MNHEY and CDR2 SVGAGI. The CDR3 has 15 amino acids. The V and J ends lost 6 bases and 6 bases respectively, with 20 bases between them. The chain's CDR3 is CASRPPRGGMPEAFF. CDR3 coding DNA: TGTGCCAGCAGACCCCCGAGGGGGGGTATGCCTGAAGCTTTCTTT.

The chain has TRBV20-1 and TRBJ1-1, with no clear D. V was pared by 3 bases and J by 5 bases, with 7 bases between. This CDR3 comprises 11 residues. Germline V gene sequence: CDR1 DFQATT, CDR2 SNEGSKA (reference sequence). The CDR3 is CSARASTEAFF. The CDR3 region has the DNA TGCAGTGCTAGGGCTTCGACTGAAGCTTTCTTT.

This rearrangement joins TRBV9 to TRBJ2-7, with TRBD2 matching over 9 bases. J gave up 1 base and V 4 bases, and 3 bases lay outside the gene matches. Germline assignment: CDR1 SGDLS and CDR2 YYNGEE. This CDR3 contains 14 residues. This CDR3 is CASSPGLASYEQYF. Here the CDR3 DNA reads TGTGCCAGCAGCCCCGGACTAGCGTCCTACGAGCAGTACTTC.

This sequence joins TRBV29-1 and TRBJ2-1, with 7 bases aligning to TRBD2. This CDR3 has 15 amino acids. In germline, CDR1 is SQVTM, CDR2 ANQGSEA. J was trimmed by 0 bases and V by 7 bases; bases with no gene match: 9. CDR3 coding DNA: TGCAGCGCCCTGGGGGGGTATAGCTCCTACAATGAGCAGTTCTTC. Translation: CSALGGYSSYNEQFF.

The CDR3 protein is CSVERYNEQFF. The CDR3 DNA reads TGCAGCGTTGAACGGTACAATGAGCAGTTCTTC. V and J are TRBV29-1 and TRBJ2-1; D unresolved. Trimming shortened V by 2 bases and J by 4 bases, and 3 bases separated the two germline ends. The CDR3 has 11 amino acids. CDR1 and CDR2 (germline): SQVTM, ANQGSEA.

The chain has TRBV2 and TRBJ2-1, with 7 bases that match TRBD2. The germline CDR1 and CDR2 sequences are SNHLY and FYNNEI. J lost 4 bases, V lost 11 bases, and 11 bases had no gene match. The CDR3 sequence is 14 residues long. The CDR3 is CAGGASGTYNEQFF. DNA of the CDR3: TGTGCCGGAGGGGCTAGCGGAACGTACAATGAGCAGTTCTTC.

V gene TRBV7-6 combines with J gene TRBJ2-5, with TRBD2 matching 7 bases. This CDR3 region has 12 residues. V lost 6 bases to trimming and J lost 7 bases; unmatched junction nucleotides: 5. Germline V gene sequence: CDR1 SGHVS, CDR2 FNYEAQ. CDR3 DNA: TGTGCCAGCAGGACTAGCCGAGGGACCCAGTACTTC. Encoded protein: CASRTSRGTQYF.

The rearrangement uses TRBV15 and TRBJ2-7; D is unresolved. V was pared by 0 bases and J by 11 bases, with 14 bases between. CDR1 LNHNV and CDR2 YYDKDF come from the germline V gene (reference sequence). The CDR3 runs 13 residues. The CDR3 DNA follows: TGTGCCACCAGCAGAGATTTGTCCTCCTCGGAGTACTTC. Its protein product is CATSRDLSSSEYF. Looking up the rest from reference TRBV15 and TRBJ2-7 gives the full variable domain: DAMVIQNPRYQVTQFGKPVTLSCSQTLNHNVMYWYQQKSSQAPKLLFHYYDKDFNNEADTPDNFQSRRPNTSFCFLDIRSPGLGDTAMYLCATSRDLSSSEYFGPGTRLTVT.

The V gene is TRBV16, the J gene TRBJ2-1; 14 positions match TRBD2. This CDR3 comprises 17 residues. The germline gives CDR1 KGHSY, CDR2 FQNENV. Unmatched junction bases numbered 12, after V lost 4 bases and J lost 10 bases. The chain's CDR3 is CASSPSQRLAGGSEQFF. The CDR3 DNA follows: TGTGCCAGCAGCCCTAGCCAGCGACTAGCGGGAGGGTCAGAGCAGTTCTTC.

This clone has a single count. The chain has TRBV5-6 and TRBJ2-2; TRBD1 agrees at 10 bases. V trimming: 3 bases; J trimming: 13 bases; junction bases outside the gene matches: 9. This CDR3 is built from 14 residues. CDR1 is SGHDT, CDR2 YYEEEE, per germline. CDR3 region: CASSSIDRGQALFF. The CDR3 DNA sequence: TGTGCCAGCAGCTCCATAGACAGGGGGCAAGCGCTGTTTTTT.

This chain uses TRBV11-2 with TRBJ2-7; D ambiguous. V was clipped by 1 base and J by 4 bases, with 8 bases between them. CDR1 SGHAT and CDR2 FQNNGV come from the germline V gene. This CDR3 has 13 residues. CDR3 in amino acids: CASSLGSKYEQYF. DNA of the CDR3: TGTGCCAGCAGCTTAGGCAGTAAGTACGAGCAGTACTTC.

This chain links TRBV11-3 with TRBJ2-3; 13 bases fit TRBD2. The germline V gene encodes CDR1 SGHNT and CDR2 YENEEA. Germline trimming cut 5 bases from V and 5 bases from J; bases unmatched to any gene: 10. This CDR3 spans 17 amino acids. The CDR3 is CASSPRLAGGLGDTQYF. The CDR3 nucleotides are TGTGCCAGCAGCCCCCGACTAGCGGGAGGACTGGGAGATACGCAGTATTTT. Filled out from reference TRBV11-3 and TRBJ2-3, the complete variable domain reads EAGVVQSPRYKIIEKKQPVAFWCNPISGHNTLYWYLQNLGQGPELLIRYENEEAVDDSQLPKDRFSAERLKGVDSTLKIQPAELGDSAVYLCASSPRLAGGLGDTQYFGPGTRLTVL.

This chain's CDR3 is CASSTDRVGEKLFF. The CDR3 DNA reads as TGTGCCAGCTCAACCGACAGGGTGGGCGAAAAACTGTTTTTT. The chain employs TRBV18 and TRBJ1-4; 7 nucleotides match TRBD1. This CDR3 spans 14 amino acids. With V trimmed by 5 bases and J by 8 bases, 8 bases remained unmatched. CDR1 and CDR2 (germline): KGHSH, LQKENI.

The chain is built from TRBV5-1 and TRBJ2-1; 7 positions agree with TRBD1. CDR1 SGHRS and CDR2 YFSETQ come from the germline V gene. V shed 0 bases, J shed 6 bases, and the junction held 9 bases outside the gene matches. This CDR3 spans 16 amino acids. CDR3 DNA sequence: TGCGCCAGCAGCTTGGAGCCGACAGGGTCGGGCAATGAGCAGTTCTTC. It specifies CASSLEPTGSGNEQFF.

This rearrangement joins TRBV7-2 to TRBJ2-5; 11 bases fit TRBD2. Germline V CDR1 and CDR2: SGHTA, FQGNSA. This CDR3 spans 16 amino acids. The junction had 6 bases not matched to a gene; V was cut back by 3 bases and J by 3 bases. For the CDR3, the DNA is TGTGCCAGCAGCTTTGTGGGACTAGCGGAAAAAGAGACCCAGTACTTC. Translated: CASSFVGLAEKETQYF.

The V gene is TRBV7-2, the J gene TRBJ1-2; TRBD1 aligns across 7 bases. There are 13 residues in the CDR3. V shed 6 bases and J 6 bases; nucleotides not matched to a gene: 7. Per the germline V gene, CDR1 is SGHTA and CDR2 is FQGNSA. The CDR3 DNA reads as TGTGCCAGCAGGCTTCAGGGGGTAAATGGCTACACCTTC. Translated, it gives CASRLQGVNGYTF. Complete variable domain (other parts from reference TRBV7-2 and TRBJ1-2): GAGVSQSPSNKVTEKGKDVELRCDPISGHTALYWYRQSLGQGLEFLIYFQGNSAPDKSGLPSDRFSAERTGGSVSTLTIQRTQQEDSAVYLCASRLQGVNGYTFGSGTRLTVV.